One sample yielded the 25 T cell receptor beta chains listed below, sequenced in a study of blood T cell repertoires in COVID-19. Assay used: immunoSEQ multiplex PCR; TCRdb lists only in-frame clones, some missing. This table has about 170,000 clones, around 84% appearing once. Sequenced material: peripheral blood. The receptors were gathered from a woman aged 70-85 years with COVID-19, enrolled during active disease.

The chain links TRBV6-2 or TRBV6-3 to TRBJ1-5; D unclear. CDR1 and CDR2 from the germline V gene are MNHEY and SVGEGT. V was pared by 0 bases and J by 4 bases, with 10 bases between. This CDR3 is built from 15 residues. This CDR3 reads CASSYSRKENQPQHF. CDR3 DNA sequence: TGTGCCAGCAGTTACTCGCGGAAAGAGAATCAGCCCCAGCATTTT.

The chain has TRBV10-3 and TRBJ2-1; TRBD1 aligns across 10 bases. After removal of 2 bases from V and 13 bases from J, the junction contained 8 bases not matched to a gene. The germline gives CDR1 ENHRY, CDR2 SYGVKD. This CDR3 is built from 14 residues. This chain's CDR3 is CAISEGGWDRGQFF. CDR3 sequence (DNA): TGTGCCATCAGTGAGGGAGGGTGGGACAGGGGACAGTTCTTC.

The chain couples TRBV28 to TRBJ1-5, with unresolved D. Between the trimmed V and J ends, which lost 5 bases and 8 bases, there was a span of 13 bases. CDR1 is MDHEN, CDR2 SYDVKM, per germline. The CDR3 has 13 residues. CDR3 bases: TGTGCCAGCAGTATGGTGGGAGCTGAGCCCCAGCATTTT. This gives the protein CASSMVGAEPQHF.

The chain carries TRBV12-1 and TRBJ2-7; TRBD2 is the table's D call, not checked against the DNA. TRBV12-1 is described as a pseudogene. The CDR3 is 22 residues long. The CDR3 reads CASSFPPLTGTRSMREHHEQYF. The CDR3 nucleotides read TGTGCCAGCAGCTTTCCCCCTCTGACCGGGACACGAAGCATGCGGGAGCACCACGAGCAGTACTTC.

The rearrangement uses TRBV6-5 and TRBJ1-5, with no clear D. The CDR3 totals 13 residues. The germline CDR1 and CDR2 sequences are MNHEY and SVGAGI. V was trimmed by 5 bases and J by 3 bases, leaving 8 bases between them. The CDR3 DNA reads as TGTGCCAGCAGTCGGACTATCAATCAGCCCCAGCATTTT. Its translation: CASSRTINQPQHF.

The chain is built from TRBV27 and TRBJ2-3; D is uncertain. The CDR3 length is 12 residues. Trimming left V 3 bases short and J 2 bases short, with 3 bases between. Germline CDR1 and CDR2: MNHEY and SMNVEV (reference sequence). The CDR3 loop reads CASSFNTDTQYF. The CDR3 nucleotides read TGTGCCAGCAGTTTCAACACAGATACGCAGTATTTT.

This clone was observed once. This rearrangement joins TRBV6-5 to TRBJ1-6; possibly TRBD1 for D (6 bases). The CDR3 contains 13 residues. Per germline, CDR1 MNHEY and CDR2 SVGAGI. Trimming took 4 bases from V and 6 from J, leaving 7 bases between them. CDR3 in DNA: TGTGCCAGCAGTTTAGGGGGTAATTCACCCCTCCACTTT. This translates into CASSLGGNSPLHF.

The chain joins TRBV12-5 to TRBJ2-2; TRBD2 aligns across 14 bases. The V gene's germline CDR1 is LGHNT and CDR2 FRNRAP. J was trimmed by 8 bases and V by 6 bases; bases with no gene match: 8. CDR3 size: 16 residues. This CDR3 is CASGPGTSGRTGELFF. The CDR3 nucleotides read TGTGCTAGTGGCCCGGGGACTAGCGGGAGAACGGGGGAGCTGTTTTTT.

V usage is TRBV27 and J usage is TRBJ1-6; a possible D gene is TRBD1 (6 bases). V dropped 2 bases and J dropped 9 bases, with 17 bases sitting between them. The CDR3 consists of 16 residues. The V gene's germline CDR1 is MNHEY and CDR2 SMNVEV (reference sequence). The CDR3 DNA reads TGTGCCAGCAGTTTAGACCCAGGGGCTCCCGGTTCACCCCTCCACTTT. Residues: CASSLDPGAPGSPLHF.

V usage is TRBV27 and J usage is TRBJ2-1, with 9 bases that match TRBD2. With 3 bases clipped from V and 4 bases from J, the junction kept 4 bases outside the gene matches. The CDR3 consists of 15 residues. Germline assignment: CDR1 MNHEY and CDR2 SMNVEV (reference sequence). The DNA for the CDR3 is TGTGCCAGCAGTTTTGTAGCGGGGGTTTACAATGAGCAGTTCTTC. Its protein product is CASSFVAGVYNEQFF.

The chain recombines TRBV19 with TRBJ1-5; possible D gene TRBD1, 5 bases. The V and J ends lost 4 bases and 0 bases respectively, with 16 bases between them. This CDR3 comprises 17 residues. Germline values: CDR1 LNHDA, CDR2 SQIVND (reference sequence). The CDR3 loop is CASSTQGNPYSNQPQHF. The DNA of the CDR3 is TGTGCCAGTAGTACCCAGGGAAACCCTTATAGCAATCAGCCCCAGCATTTT.

This clone has only a few counts. One end of the junction is discordant with germline, which a read error may explain. The chain is built from TRBV7-9 and TRBJ1-1; 10 bases are a match to TRBD1. CDR1 and CDR2 from the germline V gene are SEHNR and FQNEAQ (reference sequence). There are 15 residues in the CDR3. Written as DNA, the CDR3 is TGTGCCAGCAGCTTAGCGGGACAGGGGAACGCTGAAGCTTTCTTT. Translated: CASSLAGQGNAEAFF.

The gene calls are TRBV6-4 and TRBJ1-2, with D perhaps matching TRBD1 (5 bases). Trimming stripped 0 bases from V and 6 bases from J, with 14 bases between. The CDR3 runs 15 residues. In germline, CDR1 is MRHNA, CDR2 SNTAGT. CDR3 in DNA: TGTGCCAGCAGTGACTCCCAATGGGTAGGGGATGGCTACACCTTC. Amino acid sequence: CASSDSQWVGDGYTF.

This clone appeared a few times. The rearrangement links TRBV28 to TRBJ1-6; 7 bases fit TRBD1. V shed 8 bases and J 10 bases; nucleotides not matched to a gene: 11. Germline CDR1 and CDR2: MDHEN and SYDVKM. The CDR3 runs to 14 residues. This CDR3 is CASLPGTAYSPLHF. CDR3 DNA sequence: TGTGCCAGCTTACCCGGGACAGCTTACTCACCCCTCCACTTT.

The chain recombines TRBV5-8 with TRBJ1-5; D is undetermined. The V end lost 2 bases, the J end lost 3 bases, and 12 bases lay between the germline ends. Germline V gene lookup returns CDR1 SGHTS and CDR2 YDEGEE. The CDR3 runs to 15 residues. The CDR3 DNA is TGTGCCAGCAGCTTTTCCGCAGTCCTCAATCAGCCCCAGCATTTT. Protein: CASSFSAVLNQPQHF.

The chain is built from TRBV5-1 and TRBJ2-1; tentatively, D is TRBD2 (6 bases). The CDR3 has 14 amino acids. With 4 bases removed from V and 4 bases from J, the gap between germline ends came to 12 bases. Germline V gene sequence: CDR1 SGHRS, CDR2 YFSETQ. DNA of the CDR3: TGCGCCAGCAGCCCCCTAGCGACTTACAATGAGCAGTTCTTC. This translates into CASSPLATYNEQFF.

The chain recombines TRBV5-6 with TRBJ2-3; D possibly corresponds to TRBD1 (6 bases). Trimming pared 4 bases from V and 0 bases from J, leaving 15 bases between. This CDR3 has 16 residues. Germline CDR1 SGHDT, CDR2 YYEEEE. The CDR3 DNA follows: TGTGCCAGCAGCGAAGCCGGGACAAGGAGCACAGATACGCAGTATTTT. It yields the protein CASSEAGTRSTDTQYF.

The chain links TRBV18 to TRBJ2-1, with D perhaps matching TRBD1 (6 bases). CDR3 size: 16 residues. The germline V gene has CDR1 KGHSH and CDR2 LQKENI. V was shortened by 3 bases and J by 2 bases, with 14 bases between the two germline ends. The CDR3 DNA follows: TGTGCCAGCTCACCCAATCGGGGACAACCCTACAATGAGCAGTTCTTC. The encoded protein is CASSPNRGQPYNEQFF.

V gene TRBV6-5 combines with J gene TRBJ1-2; the D gene is possibly TRBD1 (6 bases). CDR1 and CDR2 from the germline V gene are MNHEY and SVGAGI. The CDR3 loop spans 15 amino acids. V was clipped by 6 bases and J by 8 bases, with 22 bases between them. The CDR3 loop reads CASSVLGGRLGGYTF. Here the CDR3 DNA reads TGTGCCAGCAGCGTACTGGGGGGGCGCCTGGGGGGCTACACCTTC.

The V call is TRBV28, the J call TRBJ1-1, with D perhaps matching TRBD1 (5 bases). The CDR3 is 13 amino acids. Germline V gene lookup returns CDR1 MDHEN and CDR2 SYDVKM. With 2 bases removed from V and 4 bases from J, the gap between germline ends came to 8 bases. In nucleotides, the CDR3 is TGTGCCAGCAGTTTAGGGGCAGCCACTGAAGCTTTCTTT. This gives the protein CASSLGAATEAFF.

V usage is TRBV28 and J usage is TRBJ2-1; no definite D call. Germline values: CDR1 MDHEN, CDR2 SYDVKM. V gave up 1 base and J gave up 4 bases, with 11 bases separating them. The CDR3 runs 15 residues. The CDR3 spells CASSLFRSRYNEQFF. As DNA, the CDR3 is TGTGCCAGCAGTTTATTCAGGTCACGGTACAATGAGCAGTTCTTC. Full variable domain (missing parts from reference TRBV28 and TRBJ2-1): DVKVTQSSRYLVKRTGEKVFLECVQDMDHENMFWYRQDPGLGLRLIYFSYDVKMKEKGDIPEGYSVSREKKERFSLILESASTNQTSMYLCASSLFRSRYNEQFFGPGTRLTVL.

This clone was observed a single time. This chain connects TRBV13 to TRBJ2-2, with a possible D match to TRBD1 (6 bases). V was trimmed by 3 bases and J by 4 bases, leaving 21 bases between them. In germline, CDR1 is PRHDT, CDR2 FYEKMQ (reference sequence). CDR3 length equals 18 residues. CDR3 sequence (DNA): TGTGCCAGCAGCTTCCAAACAGGGATTCCTCTGAGCACCGGGGAGCTGTTTTTT. It is translated as CASSFQTGIPLSTGELFF.

This clone has more than one count but fewer than ten. This chain connects TRBV4-1 to TRBJ1-4; 9 bases line up with TRBD1. CDR1 is MGHRA, CDR2 YSYEKL, per germline. Trimming took 4 bases from V and 3 from J; bases not matched to a gene: 6. This CDR3 has 16 residues. CDR3 region: CASSPGQGPSNEKLFF. The CDR3 DNA reads as TGCGCCAGCAGCCCGGGACAGGGACCCTCTAATGAAAAACTGTTTTTT.

The J gene is TRBJ1-2, the V gene TRBV19; the D is unclear. Germline CDR1 reads LNHDA; CDR2 reads SQIVND (reference sequence). The CDR3 length is 14 residues. Trimming took off 0 bases at V and 0 bases at J, with 5 bases between the two ends. The CDR3 here is CASSIESANYGYTF. The CDR3 DNA follows: TGTGCCAGTAGTATAGAATCAGCTAACTATGGCTACACCTTC.

V is TRBV28 and J is TRBJ2-5; 11 nucleotides match TRBD2. CDR1 MDHEN and CDR2 SYDVKM come from the germline V gene. Trimming cost V 4 bases and J 5 bases; bases outside gene matches: 15. The CDR3 contains 18 residues. This CDR3 reads CASSSQSLAGGPRETQYF. The CDR3 bases are TGTGCCAGCAGTTCTCAATCCTTAGCGGGAGGGCCGAGGGAGACCCAGTACTTC.